These 20 T cell receptor beta chains share one sample of origin, sequenced in a study of CD8 T cells in Susac syndrome. With random hexamers, reverse transcription was performed on about 0.5 to 1 ug of RNA. TCRdb re-called the immunoSEQ multiplex PCR reads through MiXCR, storing one row per CDR3 protein. The sample lists approximately 230,000 distinct CDR3 sequences, approximately 92% occurring once. The sample consisted of CD4+ T cells from PBMCs. The origin of the receptors is a human donor with multiple sclerosis.

For the CDR3, the DNA is TGTGCCTGGAGTAAACAGGCCAATGAAAAACTGTTTTTT. Translation: CAWSKQANEKLFF. This rearrangement joins TRBV30 to TRBJ1-4, with D possibly being TRBD1 (5 bases). Germline CDR1 and CDR2: GTSNPN and SVGIG (reference sequence). The CDR3 consists of 13 residues. V was clipped by 2 bases and J by 5 bases, with 9 bases between them.

This chain connects TRBV19 to TRBJ2-7; 8 positions agree with TRBD1. The CDR3 loop spans 16 amino acids. Germline lookup yields CDR1 LNHDA and CDR2 SQIVND (reference sequence). With V trimmed by 6 bases and J by 0 bases, 10 bases remained unmatched. The CDR3 protein is CASSQGAPPLSYEQYF. CDR3 nucleotides: TGTGCCAGTAGCCAGGGGGCCCCTCCCCTCTCCTACGAGCAGTACTTC.

V gene TRBV15 combines with J gene TRBJ1-2; D possibly corresponds to TRBD1 (6 bases). CDR3 size: 14 residues. Trimming cost V 5 bases and J 0 bases, with 10 bases left between them. Germline CDR1 and CDR2: LNHNV and YYDKDF (reference sequence). DNA for the CDR3: TGTGCCACCAGCCGACAGGCAACTAACTATGGCTACACCTTC. This encodes CATSRQATNYGYTF.

Regarding this clonotype: At one of its ends the junction is not consistent with the germline gene, which may arise from a read error. V is TRBV7-9 and J is TRBJ1-3; D not resolved. From germline, CDR1 is SEHNR and CDR2 FQNEAQ (reference sequence). The CDR3 totals 15 residues. The CDR3 bases are TGTGCCAGCAGCTTAGACGGATCCTCTGAAAACACCATATATTTT. Protein sequence: CASSLDGSSENTIYF. Based on the CDR3 plus reference TRBV7-9 and TRBJ1-3, the full variable domain is DTGVSQNPRHKITKRGQNVTFRCDPISEHNRLYWYRQTLGQGPEFLTYFQNEAQLEKSRLLSDRFSAERPKGSFSTLEIQRTEQGDSAMYLCASSLDGSSENTIYFGEGSWLTVV.

The V gene is TRBV29-1, the J gene TRBJ2-7; D is undetermined. Per germline, CDR1 SQVTM and CDR2 ANQGSEA. V was clipped by 8 bases and J by 2 bases, with 10 bases between them. The CDR3 spans 11 residues. Here the CDR3 reads CSPDGPYEQYV. The CDR3 nucleotides are TGCAGCCCTGACGGCCCCTACGAGCAGTACGTC.

This clonotype was picked up one time. The V call is TRBV2, the J call TRBJ2-5; no firm D call. Germline lookup yields CDR1 SNHLY and CDR2 FYNNEI. The CDR3 consists of 10 residues. Trimming pared 8 bases from V and 7 bases from J, leaving 8 bases between. The CDR3, as DNA: TGTGCCAGCGGCGCAGGGACCCAGTACTTC. Protein product: CASGAGTQYF.

This clonotype appeared once. The V gene is TRBV3-1, the J gene TRBJ2-1; weak D call: TRBD2 (5 bases). The CDR3 is 13 amino acids. V gave up 5 bases and J gave up 7 bases, with 12 bases separating them. From germline, CDR1 is LGHDT and CDR2 YNNKEL (reference sequence). CDR3 nucleotide sequence: TGTGCCAGCAGCTTAGCGTCGCGTAATGAGCAGTTCTTC. It translates to CASSLASRNEQFF.

This chain connects TRBV6-1 to TRBJ2-5, with D possibly TRBD2 on 7 matching bases. Deletions cut 0 bases from V and 5 bases from J, with 13 bases between. From germline, CDR1 is MNHNS and CDR2 SASEGT. The length of the CDR3 is 15 residues. The CDR3: CASSEAGGADETQYF. Written as DNA, the CDR3 is TGTGCCAGCAGTGAAGCTGGGGGGGCGGATGAGACCCAGTACTTC.

This chain joins TRBV5-1 and TRBJ2-5; 9 positions agree with TRBD2. The length of the CDR3 is 16 residues. Germline trimming cut 4 bases from V and 6 bases from J; bases unmatched to any gene: 13. The V gene's germline CDR1 is SGHRS and CDR2 YFSETQ. The CDR3, as DNA: TGCGCCAGCAGCCCGGCGTTAGCGGGGGCTGGCAAGACCCAGTACTTC. Translation: CASSPALAGAGKTQYF.

The chain combines TRBV18 with TRBJ2-3; the D gene could be TRBD1 or TRBD2 (5 bases each). The germline gives CDR1 KGHSH, CDR2 LQKENI. The CDR3 runs 14 residues. The V gene lost 5 bases and the J gene lost 4 bases, with 13 bases spanning the gap. CDR3 amino acids: CASSTERGADTQYF. In DNA form, the CDR3 reads TGTGCCAGCTCAACCGAGAGAGGGGCAGATACGCAGTATTTT. The complete variable domain, with remaining parts taken from reference TRBV18 and TRBJ2-3, reads NAGVMQNPRHLVRRRGQEARLRCSPMKGHSHVYWYRQLPEEGLKFMVYLQKENIIDESGMPKERFSAEFPKEGPSILRIQQVVRGDSAAYFCASSTERGADTQYFGPGTRLTVL.

V gene TRBV7-9 combines with J gene TRBJ1-3; TRBD1 matches at 9 bases. This CDR3 is built from 15 residues. CDR1 and CDR2 (germline): SEHNR, FQNEAQ (reference sequence). The junction had 4 bases not matched to a gene; V was cut back by 4 bases and J by 3 bases. DNA for the CDR3: TGTGCCAGCAGCTCCGACAGGGGGAGTGGAAACACCATATATTTT. Amino acid sequence: CASSSDRGSGNTIYF.

The gene calls are TRBV3-1 and TRBJ2-5; D may correspond to TRBD1 or TRBD2 (5 bases each). CDR1 and CDR2 (germline): LGHDT, YNNKEL (reference sequence). The CDR3 contains 14 residues. The V gene lost 0 bases and the J gene lost 13 bases, with 18 bases spanning the gap. The CDR3 nucleotides are TGTGCCAGCAGCCAAGATGTGGGCGAGGGACCTCGGTACTTC. It translates to CASSQDVGEGPRYF.

V and J are TRBV3-1 and TRBJ2-7; D unclear. Per the germline V gene, CDR1 is LGHDT and CDR2 is YNNKEL (reference sequence). Trimming removed 4 bases at V and 7 bases at J, with 8 bases between. The CDR3 extends over 11 amino acids. In DNA form, the CDR3 reads TGTGCCAGCAGCCTAGAACGGGAGCAGTACTTC. Its translation: CASSLEREQYF.

The V and J genes are TRBV7-2 and TRBJ2-1; 10 nucleotides line up with TRBD2. V was clipped by 1 base and J by 5 bases; unmatched bases: 8. This CDR3 spans 17 amino acids. The germline gives CDR1 SGHTA, CDR2 FQGNSA. CDR3 coding DNA: TGTGCCAGCAGCTTAGGTTCAGGAGCGGGAGGGAACAATGAGCAGTTCTTC. Its translation: CASSLGSGAGGNNEQFF.

The chain couples TRBV12-3 or TRBV12-4 to TRBJ2-1, with no clear D. The CDR3 runs 13 residues. Deletions cut 2 bases from V and 6 bases from J, with 8 bases between. The CDR3 sequence is CASSLRRANEQFF. CDR3 nucleotide sequence: TGTGCCAGCAGTTTAAGACGGGCCAATGAGCAGTTCTTC.

The chain carries TRBV14 and TRBJ2-3; D is undetermined. In germline, CDR1 is SGHDN, CDR2 FVKESK. V shed 1 base and J shed 12 bases, with 14 bases lying between them. The length of the CDR3 is 13 residues. The CDR3 protein is CASSQAAIRVQYF. The CDR3 bases are TGTGCCAGCAGCCAAGCCGCGATTCGAGTTCAGTATTTT.

The chain uses TRBV12-3 or TRBV12-4 and TRBJ1-6; D is perhaps TRBD1 (5 bases). V lost 4 bases and J lost 5, with 12 bases in between. The CDR3 has 15 residues. In DNA form, the CDR3 reads TGTGCCAGCAGTTCCCGGGGCCTGAATAATTCACCCCTCCACTTT. This translates into CASSSRGLNNSPLHF.

The chain joins TRBV18 to TRBJ1-5; TRBD1 is a possible D gene (6 bases). The germline V and J ends were trimmed by 6 bases and 2 bases, with 14 bases remaining between them. Germline CDR1 and CDR2: KGHSH and LQKENI. This CDR3 contains 15 residues. DNA for the CDR3: TGTGCCAGCTCTCCCGACAGGTTAGGCAATCAGCCCCAGCATTTT. Protein sequence: CASSPDRLGNQPQHF.

The chain recombines TRBV6-2 or TRBV6-3 with TRBJ2-4; D remains unclear. Germline CDR1 and CDR2: MNHEY and SVGEGT. Trimming removed 3 bases at V and 9 bases at J, with 15 bases between. This CDR3 region has 14 residues. DNA of the CDR3: TGTGCCAGCAGTTATTCTCAGTCTTCGGGCATTCAGTACTTC. Protein sequence: CASSYSQSSGIQYF.

The chain couples TRBV3-1 to TRBJ2-1; D is tentatively TRBD1 or TRBD2 (6 bases each). The CDR3 is 16 residues long. Per germline, CDR1 LGHDT and CDR2 YNNKEL (reference sequence). V was clipped by 9 bases and J by 7 bases, with 25 bases between them. The CDR3, as DNA: TGTGCCAGACCCGCCCTCGGTGACTGGAGGGGGAATGAGCAGTTCTTC. Protein sequence: CARPALGDWRGNEQFF.